Below are 17 T cell receptor beta chains sequenced from a single sample in a study of cytotoxic CD8 clonotypes in ibrutinib-treated CLL. Sequencing was performed with immunoSEQ multiplex PCR; in TCRdb, only in-frame clones are kept and a portion is missing. The sample shows about 45,000 clones, about 69% of them seen only once. Here the sequenced sample was PBMCs, taken after 24 months of ibrutinib treatment. The receptor set was obtained from a human donor with chronic lymphocytic leukemia.

Note on this clone: Other DNA sequences from this sample encode an identical CDR3 as well. V gene TRBV2 combines with J gene TRBJ2-4; D remains unclear. CDR3 length equals 12 residues. V shed 6 bases and J shed 0 bases, with 3 bases lying between them. Looked up from germline, CDR1 is SNHLY and CDR2 is FYNNEI. The CDR3 DNA follows: TGTGCCAGCAGGGTAGCCAAAAACATTCAGTACTTC. It translates to CASRVAKNIQYF. Complete variable domain (other parts from reference TRBV2 and TRBJ2-4): EPEVTQTPSHQVTQMGQEVILRCVPISNHLYFYWYRQILGQKVEFLVSFYNNEISEKSEIFDDQFSVERPDGSNFTLKIRSTKLEDSAMYFCASRVAKNIQYFGAGTRLSVL.

The chain has TRBV6-6 and TRBJ2-7; D not resolved. The V and J ends lost 5 bases and 2 bases respectively, with 10 bases between them. The CDR3 extends over 13 amino acids. Germline V gene data show CDR1 as MNHNY and CDR2 as SVGAGI (reference sequence). The CDR3 coding sequence is TGTGCCAGCAGTATTTTGTCTCCCTACGAGCAGTACTTC. It encodes CASSILSPYEQYF.

The chain links TRBV7-9 to TRBJ2-7; 11 nucleotides match TRBD1. CDR1 and CDR2 (germline): SEHNR, FQNEAQ (reference sequence). J gave up 2 bases and V 5 bases, and 11 bases lay outside the gene matches. This CDR3 has 17 residues. The DNA for the CDR3 is TGTGCCAGCAGCCTTCCGGAGGGACAGGGGGGGGCCTACGAGCAGTACTTC. The encoded protein is CASSLPEGQGGAYEQYF. The full variable domain, in which reference TRBV7-9 and TRBJ2-7 provide the parts outside the CDR3, is DTGVSQNPRHKITKRGQNVTFRCDPISEHNRLYWYRQTLGQGPEFLTYFQNEAQLEKSRLLSDRFSAERPKGSFSTLEIQRTEQGDSAMYLCASSLPEGQGGAYEQYFGPGTRLTVT.

This rearrangement joins TRBV7-2 to TRBJ2-1; 9 bases are shared with TRBD2. The CDR3 is 16 amino acids. Germline CDR1 is SGHTA and CDR2 is FQGNSA. The V gene end was trimmed by 1 base and the J gene end by 3 bases; junction bases not matched to a gene: 4. CDR3 coding DNA: TGTGCCAGCAGCTTAGTAAGACTAGCGGTCTACAATGAGCAGTTCTTC. It yields the protein CASSLVRLAVYNEQFF.

This clone has more than one count but fewer than ten. Germline is not matched at one junction end, which may reflect a read error. The chain links TRBV7-2 to TRBJ2-7; TRBD2 is a possible D gene (6 bases). The CDR3 runs 13 residues. Germline CDR1 and CDR2: SGHTA and FQGNSA. The CDR3 DNA reads TGTGCCAGCACAATAAGCGGGCTACAGGACCACCACTTC. Its translation is CASTISGLQDHHF. Using reference TRBV7-2 and TRBJ2-7 for the parts outside the CDR3, the full variable domain is GAGVSQSPSNKVTEKGKDVELRCDPISGHTALYWYRQSLGQGLEFLIYFQGNSAPDKSGLPSDRFSAERTGGSVSTLTIQRTQQEDSAVYLCASTISGLQDHHFGPGTRLTVT.

The V gene is TRBV20-1, the J gene TRBJ2-5; D is unclear. The CDR3 has 11 amino acids. Trimming pared 3 bases from V and 5 bases from J, leaving 7 bases between. The germline V gene has CDR1 DFQATT and CDR2 SNEGSKA (reference sequence). In DNA, the CDR3 is TGCAGTGCTAGTGCACTGGAGACCCAGTACTTC. Translated: CSASALETQYF.

This clone was detected once. CDR3 in DNA: TGCGCCAGCAGCTTGGAGACTAGCGGGAGCCGGGGGTCCTACGAGCAGTACTTC. Protein: CASSLETSGSRGSYEQYF. The V gene is TRBV5-1, the J gene TRBJ2-7; TRBD2 agrees at 12 bases. The CDR3 has 18 residues. V lost 0 bases to trimming and J lost 1 base; unmatched junction nucleotides: 8. Per germline, CDR1 SGHRS and CDR2 YFSETQ.

The genes are TRBV7-3 and TRBJ1-1, with D perhaps matching TRBD1 (5 bases). In germline, CDR1 is SGHTA, CDR2 FQGTGA. Trimming pared 1 base from V and 7 bases from J, leaving 16 bases between. CDR3 length equals 15 residues. The CDR3 reads CASSLNPGGGLEAFF. The CDR3 bases are TGTGCCAGCAGCTTAAATCCTGGGGGAGGACTTGAAGCTTTCTTT.

The rearrangement uses TRBV5-6 and TRBJ2-5, with a possible D match to TRBD1 (5 bases). CDR1 and CDR2 (germline): SGHDT, YYEEEE. The CDR3 spans 19 residues. Trimming pared 0 bases from V and 1 base from J, leaving 22 bases between. CDR3 sequence: CASSLGPEDTDPIQETQYF. Here the CDR3 DNA reads TGTGCCAGCAGCTTGGGTCCAGAGGACACAGACCCCATCCAAGAGACCCAGTACTTC.

The rearrangement uses TRBV7-9 and TRBJ1-4; 8 bases align to TRBD1. The CDR3 extends over 11 amino acids. V dropped 5 bases and J dropped 14; count of bases not matched to a gene: 4. Germline lookup yields CDR1 SEHNR and CDR2 FQNEAQ (reference sequence). The CDR3 loop is CASSATGGLFF. The DNA for the CDR3 is TGTGCCAGCAGCGCCACAGGGGGGCTGTTTTTT. The variable domain in full, completed from reference TRBV7-9 and TRBJ1-4, reads DTGVSQNPRHKITKRGQNVTFRCDPISEHNRLYWYRQTLGQGPEFLTYFQNEAQLEKSRLLSDRFSAERPKGSFSTLEIQRTEQGDSAMYLCASSATGGLFFGSGTQLSVL.

A remark on this clone: A junction boundary mismatches the germline segment, possibly from a read error. V usage is TRBV9 and J usage is TRBJ2-7, with D hard to call. In germline, CDR1 is SGDLS, CDR2 YYNGEE. This CDR3 spans 10 amino acids. The CDR3 coding sequence is TGCGCCAGCAGACACTACGAGCAGTACTTC. It is translated as CASRHYEQYF. Complete variable domain (other parts from reference TRBV9 and TRBJ2-7): DSGVTQTPKHLITATGQRVTLRCSPRSGDLSVYWYQQSLDQGLQFLIQYYNGEERAKGNILERFSAQQFPDLHSELNLSSLELGDSALYFCASRHYEQYFGPGTRLTVT.

This clone is a singleton in its sample. V and J are TRBV9 and TRBJ2-3; 8 bases map to TRBD2. V was pared by 4 bases and J by 2 bases, with 12 bases of the junction left unmatched. CDR3 length: 17 residues. From germline, CDR1 is SGDLS and CDR2 YYNGEE. CDR3 in amino acids: CASSSSGGNTVTDTQYF. In DNA form, the CDR3 reads TGTGCCAGCAGCTCAAGCGGGGGAAACACCGTCACAGATACGCAGTATTTT.

J is TRBJ1-2 and V is TRBV11-1; D gene unclear. This CDR3 region has 13 residues. CDR1 and CDR2 from the germline V gene are SGHAT and FQDESV (reference sequence). Trimming cost V 2 bases and J 0 bases, with 4 bases left between them. The CDR3 loop is CASSLSSNYGYTF. The CDR3 DNA is TGTGCCAGCAGCTTAAGTTCTAACTATGGCTACACCTTC.

The chain uses TRBV7-2 and TRBJ2-1; 13 positions match TRBD2. This CDR3 contains 15 residues. J gave up 10 bases and V 8 bases, and 11 bases lay outside the gene matches. CDR1 is SGHTA, CDR2 FQGNSA, per germline. For the CDR3, the DNA is TGTGCCAGCGCCCCAGGACTAGCGGGAGTCCGGGAGCAGTTCTTC. It encodes CASAPGLAGVREQFF.

There are a few counts of this clone. V usage is TRBV11-2 and J usage is TRBJ1-1; no firm D call. From germline, CDR1 is SGHAT and CDR2 FQNNGV. The CDR3 loop spans 14 amino acids. V shed 8 bases and J shed 5 bases, with 18 bases lying between them. For the CDR3, the DNA is TGTGCCAGCTCCCCGGTCGTTGTGGGGACTGAAGCTTTCTTT. It encodes CASSPVVVGTEAFF.

The rearrangement links TRBV10-3 to TRBJ1-1; D is ambiguous. The ends were cut back, 0 bases at V and 10 bases at J, with 18 bases in the middle. CDR3 length: 15 amino acids. The germline CDR1 and CDR2 sequences are ENHRY and SYGVKD. The CDR3, as DNA: TGTGCCATCAGTGAGTCCTCCACATCCCCTTCGGGAGCTTTCTTT. Translating gives CAISESSTSPSGAFF.

The V gene is TRBV6-5, the J gene TRBJ2-5; no definite D call. This CDR3 spans 15 amino acids. Trimming shortened V by 2 bases and J by 3 bases, and 13 bases separated the two germline ends. CDR1 is MNHEY, CDR2 SVGAGI, per germline. Written as DNA, the CDR3 is TGTGCCAGCAGTTACCGCATCAGGAACAAAGAGACCCAGTACTTC. This translates into CASSYRIRNKETQYF.